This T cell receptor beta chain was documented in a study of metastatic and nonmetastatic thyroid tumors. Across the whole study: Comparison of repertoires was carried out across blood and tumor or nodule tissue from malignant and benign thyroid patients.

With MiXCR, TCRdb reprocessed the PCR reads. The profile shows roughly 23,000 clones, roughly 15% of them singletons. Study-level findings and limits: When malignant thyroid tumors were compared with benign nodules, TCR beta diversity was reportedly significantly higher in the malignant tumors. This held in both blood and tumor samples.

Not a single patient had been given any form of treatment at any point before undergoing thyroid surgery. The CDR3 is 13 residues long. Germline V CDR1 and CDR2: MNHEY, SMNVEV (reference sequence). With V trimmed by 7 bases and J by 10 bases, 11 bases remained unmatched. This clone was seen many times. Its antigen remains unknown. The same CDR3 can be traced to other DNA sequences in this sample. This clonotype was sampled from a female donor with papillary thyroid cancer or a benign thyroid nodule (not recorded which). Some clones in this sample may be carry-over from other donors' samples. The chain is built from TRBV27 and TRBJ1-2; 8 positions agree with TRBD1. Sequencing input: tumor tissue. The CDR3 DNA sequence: TGTGCCAGCACCGGACAGGGCCGCTCGGACTACACCTTC. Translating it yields CASTGQGRSDYTF.